This TCR beta chain was retrieved from a study of CD4+ T cells in melanoma. The repertoire was sequenced with immunoSEQ multiplex PCR; TCRdb's copy has only in-frame clones and lacks some. Of about 13,000 clones listed, approximately 71% are singletons. Study-level results: CD8+ T cell, macrophage and B cell function reportedly correlated with neoantigen-specific CD4+ T cells. Neoantigen-specific CD4+ T cells in melanoma reportedly had diverse differentiation states.

Note on this clone: Its target is unknown.

Material: cells from a culture (not recorded whether cultured in vitro). The clonotype was recovered from a human donor with melanoma.

The DNA of the CDR3 is TGTGCCAGCTCAAGGACCTCGAATTCACCCCTCCACTTT. This sequence encodes CASSRTSNSPLHF. The rearrangement joins TRBV18 to TRBJ1-6, with D uncertain. The germline V gene encodes CDR1 KGHSH and CDR2 LQKENI. The CDR3 has 13 amino acids. Trimming removed 5 bases from V and 7 bases from J, with 9 bases in between.